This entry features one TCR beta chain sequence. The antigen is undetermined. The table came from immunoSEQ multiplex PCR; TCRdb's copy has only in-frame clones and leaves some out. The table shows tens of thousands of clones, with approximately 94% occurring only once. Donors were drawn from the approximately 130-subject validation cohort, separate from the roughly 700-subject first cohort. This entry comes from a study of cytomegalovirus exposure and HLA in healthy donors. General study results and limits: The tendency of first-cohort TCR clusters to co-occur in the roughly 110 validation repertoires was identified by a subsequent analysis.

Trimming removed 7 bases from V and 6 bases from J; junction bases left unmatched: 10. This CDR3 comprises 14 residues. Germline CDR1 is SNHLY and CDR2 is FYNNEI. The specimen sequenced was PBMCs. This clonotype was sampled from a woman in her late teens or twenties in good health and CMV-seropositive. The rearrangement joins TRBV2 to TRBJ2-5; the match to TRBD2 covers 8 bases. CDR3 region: CASTAPGGPKTQYF. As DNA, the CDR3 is TGTGCCAGCACTGCACCGGGGGGGCCGAAGACCCAGTACTTC.